This T cell receptor beta chain emerged from a study of shared clonotypes between healthy human individuals. Germline CDR1 is MDHEN and CDR2 is SYDVKM. V was pared by 3 bases and J by 2 bases, with 12 bases of the junction left unmatched. The CDR3 is 18 amino acids. In the naive CD8 group, cells lacked CD45RO and were positively selected for CCR7, so terminally differentiated effector memory CD45RA+ cells were left out. How the authors handled the data: Junction-only sequences without quality scores came from ImmunoSEQ, so filtering differed. Method: immunoSEQ multiplex PCR; TCRdb's copy keeps in-frame clones and lacks some. V and J calls and clone size are as listed in that table; D and trimming were resolved from the DNA. The sample has about 2.1 million clones; about 93% are singletons. Study-wide results and limits: The small donor group covered limited genetic and exposure diversity.

Comments on this clone: Antigen: not known.

Sequencing was performed on naive CD8+ T cells from PBMCs. The receptor was derived from a young man in good health. Some clones in this sample may be carry-over from other donors' samples. The gene calls are TRBV28 and TRBJ2-3; TRBD2 aligns across 9 bases. The CDR3 protein is CASSFQAGGVGATDTQYF. CDR3 nucleotide sequence: TGTGCCAGCAGTTTTCAGGCGGGAGGGGTTGGGGCCACAGATACGCAGTATTTT. The variable domain in full, completed from reference TRBV28 and TRBJ2-3, reads DVKVTQSSRYLVKRTGEKVFLECVQDMDHENMFWYRQDPGLGLRLIYFSYDVKMKEKGDIPEGYSVSREKKERFSLILESASTNQTSMYLCASSFQAGGVGATDTQYFGPGTRLTVL.